The 11 T cell receptor beta chains presented below share a single source sample, sequenced in a study of breast tumors, draining lymph nodes, adjacent tissues. TCRdb redid the calling of the multiplex PCR reads with MiXCR, one entry per CDR3 protein. The sample holds tens of thousands of distinct CDR3 sequences, roughly 45% seen once. Sequencing used breast tumor tissue. All receptors derive from a female donor with breast cancer. Some clones in this sample may be carry-over from other donors' samples.

This clonotype was detected ten times or more. This chain joins TRBV12-3 or TRBV12-4 and TRBJ1-3, with D unresolved. The ends were cut back, 4 bases at V and 4 bases at J, with 11 bases in the middle. The CDR3 sequence is 14 residues long. DNA of the CDR3: TGTGCCAGCAGTTGGGAGGGCCGGGGAAACACCATATATTTT. Translated: CASSWEGRGNTIYF.

In its sample, this clonotype was seen many times. J is TRBJ1-1 and V is TRBV7-9, with D unresolved. The CDR3 contains 13 residues. V gave up 1 base and J gave up 5 bases, with 8 bases separating them. Germline CDR1 is SEHNR and CDR2 is FQNEAQ (reference sequence). CDR3 region: CASSLVTETEAFF. CDR3 in DNA: TGTGCCAGCAGCTTAGTGACGGAGACTGAAGCTTTCTTT.

Turning to this clonotype: This may arise from a read error, as a much more abundant clone is one base away. The rearrangement joins TRBV30 to TRBJ2-4; D is ambiguous. The CDR3 is 14 amino acids. CDR1 and CDR2 (germline): GTSNPN, SVGIG (reference sequence). V lost 4 bases, J lost 0 bases, and 10 bases lay in between. The CDR3: CAWIVPGAKNIQYF. The CDR3 nucleotides are TGTGCCTGGATTGTTCCGGGAGCCAAAAACATTCAGTACTTC.

This clonotype came up many times. The chain links TRBV20-1 to TRBJ2-5; D remains ambiguous. Trimming removed 0 bases at V and 1 base at J, with 15 bases between. This CDR3 is 16 amino acids long. Germline V gene lookup returns CDR1 DFQATT and CDR2 SNEGSKA (reference sequence). The CDR3 nucleotides are TGCAGTGCTAGAGATCCCGGAGACGCTTTCCAAGAGACCCAGTACTTC. Its translation is CSARDPGDAFQETQYF.

This clonotype was seen ten or more times. A single base separates this from a much larger clone, so it may be a read error. The chain employs TRBV6-6 and TRBJ2-3; 11 nucleotides line up with TRBD1. The V gene's germline CDR1 is MNHNY and CDR2 SVGAGI (reference sequence). J was trimmed by 2 bases and V by 5 bases; bases with no gene match: 6. The CDR3 runs to 16 residues. This CDR3 reads CASSPTDRGHTDTQYF. For the CDR3, the DNA is TGTGCCAGCAGTCCCACGGACAGGGGGCACACAGATACGCAGTATTTT.

In this sample, this clonotype turned up once. This chain connects TRBV27 to TRBJ2-1, with 13 bases aligning to TRBD2. V dropped 8 bases and J dropped 1; count of bases not matched to a gene: 5. The length of the CDR3 is 16 residues. CDR1 is MNHEY, CDR2 SMNVEV, per germline (reference sequence). The CDR3 DNA is TGTGCCAGCGGACCGGGACTAGCGGGGTCCTACAATGAGCAGTTCTTC. Protein: CASGPGLAGSYNEQFF.

The rearrangement joins TRBV7-2 to TRBJ2-3, with D possibly TRBD2 on 6 matching bases. Germline CDR1 is SGHTA and CDR2 is FQGNSA. Trimming took off 4 bases at V and 0 bases at J, with 8 bases between the two ends. The CDR3 contains 14 residues. The CDR3 region is CASSSAGSTDTQYF. The CDR3 coding sequence is TGTGCCAGCAGCTCAGCGGGTAGCACAGATACGCAGTATTTT.

Regarding this clonotype: A much larger clone differs by one base, so this may be a read error. The chain uses TRBV18 and TRBJ2-4, with D unresolved. The germline CDR1 and CDR2 sequences are KGHSH and LQKENI. CDR3 length: 13 residues. DNA of the CDR3: TGTGCCAGCTCCGGTCTGAAAGCGAGCATTCGGTACTTC. Amino acid sequence: CASSGLKASIRYF. Full variable domain (remainder filled in from reference TRBV18 and TRBJ2-4): NAGVMQNPRHLVRRRGQEARLRCSPMKGHSHVYWYRQLPEEGLKFMVYLQKENIIDESGMPKERFSAEFPKEGPSILRIQQVVRGDSAAYFCASSGLKASIRYFGAGTRLSVL.

The CDR3 loop reads CSAERGALNTGELFF. The CDR3 DNA follows: TGCAGTGCCGAGAGGGGAGCCCTGAACACCGGGGAGCTGTTTTTT. This rearrangement joins TRBV20-1 to TRBJ2-2; D is perhaps TRBD1 or TRBD2 (5 bases each). CDR3 size: 15 residues. Looked up from germline, CDR1 is DFQATT and CDR2 is SNEGSKA (reference sequence). V lost 6 bases and J 1 base, leaving 15 bases between the germline ends.

This clonotype came up many times. The rearrangement links TRBV28 to TRBJ1-2; unclear D gene. The CDR3 is made up of 13 amino acids. Trimming pared 6 bases from V and 7 bases from J, leaving 15 bases between. Germline V gives CDR1 MDHEN, CDR2 SYDVKM. The CDR3 nucleotides read TGTGCCAGCAGCCCCAATCGCCGGGGTGGCTACACCTTC. It encodes CASSPNRRGGYTF.

The sample holds many counts of this clonotype. The chain uses TRBV19 and TRBJ2-2; 9 bases line up with TRBD2. The germline gives CDR1 LNHDA, CDR2 SQIVND (reference sequence). Losses at the gene ends were 10 bases for V and 8 bases for J; bases not matched to a gene: 14. The CDR3 is 15 residues long. The CDR3 is CATATGAGGPGELFF. As DNA, the CDR3 is TGTGCCACCGCGACCGGGGCGGGAGGGCCGGGGGAGCTGTTTTTT.